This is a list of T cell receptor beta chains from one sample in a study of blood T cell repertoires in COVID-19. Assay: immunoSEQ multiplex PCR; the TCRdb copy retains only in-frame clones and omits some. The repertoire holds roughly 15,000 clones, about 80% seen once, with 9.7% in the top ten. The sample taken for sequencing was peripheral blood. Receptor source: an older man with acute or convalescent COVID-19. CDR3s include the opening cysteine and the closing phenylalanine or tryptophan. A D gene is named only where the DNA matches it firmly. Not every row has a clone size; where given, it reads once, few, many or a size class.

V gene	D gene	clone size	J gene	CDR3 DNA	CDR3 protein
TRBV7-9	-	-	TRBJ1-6	TGTGCCAGCAGCTTCCTAACCGGGTCTTATAATTCACCCCTCCACTTT	CASSFLTGSYNSPLHF
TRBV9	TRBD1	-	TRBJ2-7	TGTGCCAGCAGCCTTGGGACAGAGTTCCCCTACGAGCAGTACTTC	CASSLGTEFPYEQYF
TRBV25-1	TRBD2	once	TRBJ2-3	TGTGCCAGCAGTAAGACGGGACTAGCAGGGGGAACGCAGTATTTT	CASSKTGLAGGTQYF
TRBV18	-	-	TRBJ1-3	TGTGCCAGCTCACCAGACTCGGGATCTGGAAACACCATATATTTT	CASSPDSGSGNTIYF
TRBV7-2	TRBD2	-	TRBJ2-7	TGTGCCAGCAGCTTAAGAACTAGCGGATCCTACGAGCAGTACTTC	CASSLRTSGSYEQYF
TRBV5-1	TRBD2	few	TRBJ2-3	TGCGCCAGCAGTACCGGACGGCCGGGACTAGGTTTCCCAGATACGCAGTATTTT	CASSTGRPGLGFPDTQYF
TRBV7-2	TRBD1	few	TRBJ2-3	TGTGCCAGCAGCCGGACAGGGCGTCGGACAGATACGCAGTATTTT	CASSRTGRRTDTQYF
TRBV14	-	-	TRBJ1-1	TGTGCCAGCAGCCGCAGGCGGGGGGCTGAAGCTTTCTTT	CASSRRRGAEAFF
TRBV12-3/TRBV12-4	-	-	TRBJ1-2	TGTGCCAGCAGGCAGGGGAAATATGGCTACACCTTC	CASRQGKYGYTF
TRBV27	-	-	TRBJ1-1	TGTACCCCGCGGGGCCGACCGGGGTGGGTAGACACTGAAGCTTTCTTT	CTPRGRPGWVDTEAFF
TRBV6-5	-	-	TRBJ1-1	TGTGCCAGCAGGACAGTAAACACTGAAGCTTTCTTT	CASRTVNTEAFF
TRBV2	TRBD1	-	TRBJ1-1	TGTGCCAGCAGCGGGAGACAGGGGAGCACTGAAGCTTTCTTT	CASSGRQGSTEAFF
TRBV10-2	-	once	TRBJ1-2	TGCGCCAGCAGTGAATTGCAGGGAACCTATGGCTACACCTTC	CASSELQGTYGYTF
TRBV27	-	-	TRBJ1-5	TGTGCCAGCGGTGCACAACAATCCAATCAGCCCCAGCATTTT	CASGAQQSNQPQHF
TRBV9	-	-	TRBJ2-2	TGTGCCAGCAGCGTAGAAGGGAGGAACGGGGAGCTGTTTTTT	CASSVEGRNGELFF
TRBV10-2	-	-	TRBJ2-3	TGCGCCAGCACCAGCGGGAGCACAGATACGCAGTATTTT	CASTSGSTDTQYF
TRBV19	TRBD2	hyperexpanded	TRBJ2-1	TGTGCCAGTAGCAAAACTAGCGGGGGCTACAATGAGCAGTTCTTC	CASSKTSGGYNEQFF
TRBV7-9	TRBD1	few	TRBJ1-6	TGTGCCAGCAGCTTGGGACAGGGCTTTTCTAATTCACCCCTCCACTTT	CASSLGQGFSNSPLHF
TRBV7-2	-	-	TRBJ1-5	TGTGCCAGCAGCTTAGGCGCGGTTCAGCCCCAGCATTTT	CASSLGAVQPQHF
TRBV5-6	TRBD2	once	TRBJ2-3	TGTGCCAGCAGCCGGGGACTAGCCCTTACCACAGATACGCAGTATTTT	CASSRGLALTTDTQYF
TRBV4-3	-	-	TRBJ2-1	TGCGCCAGCAGCCAAGATTTGGTTGGGACTGTCGTCTACAATGAGCAGTTCTTC	CASSQDLVGTVVYNEQFF
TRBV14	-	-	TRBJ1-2	TGTGCCAGCAGCCAAGGGTTGGGCCCTAACTATGGCTACACCTTC	CASSQGLGPNYGYTF
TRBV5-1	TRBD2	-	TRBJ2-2	TGCGCCAGCAGCCCAATAGCGGGGGCCGGGGAGCTGTTTTTT	CASSPIAGAGELFF
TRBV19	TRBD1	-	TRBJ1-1	TGTGCCAGTAGTCTCGGACAGGGGGTCGCTGAAGCTTTCTTT	CASSLGQGVAEAFF
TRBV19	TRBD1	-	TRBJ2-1	TGTGCCAGTAGACAGGGGCCTGGAAATGAGCAGTTCTTC	CASRQGPGNEQFF
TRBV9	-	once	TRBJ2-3	TGTGCCAGCAGCGTTGCAGGAAGCACAGATACGCAGTATTTT	CASSVAGSTDTQYF
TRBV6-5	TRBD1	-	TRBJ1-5	TGTGCCAGCAGTTACGGGACAGGGGAAAGATGGCCCCAGCATTTT	CASSYGTGERWPQHF
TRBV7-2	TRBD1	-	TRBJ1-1	TGTGCCAGCAGCCGGACAGGGAACACTGAAGCTTTCTTT	CASSRTGNTEAFF
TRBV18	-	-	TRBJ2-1	TGTGCCAGCTCACCCCGTTCGGGACAATTGGATGAGCAGTTCTTC	CASSPRSGQLDEQFF
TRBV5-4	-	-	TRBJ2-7	TGTGCCAGCAGCTTCGGCCGTCGCGGCTCCTACGAGCAGTACTTC	CASSFGRRGSYEQYF
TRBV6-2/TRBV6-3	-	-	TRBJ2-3	TGTGCCAGCAGCCACGAGGTGTGGCCCGTAGTATCAGACAGAACAGATACGCAGTATTTT	CASSHEVWPVVSDRTDTQYF
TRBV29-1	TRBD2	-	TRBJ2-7	TGCAGCGTCACTAGCGGGGGCCGCTACGAGCAGTACTTC	CSVTSGGRYEQYF
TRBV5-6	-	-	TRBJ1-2	TGTGCCAGCAGCTTCCGGGATGGCTACACCTTC	CASSFRDGYTF
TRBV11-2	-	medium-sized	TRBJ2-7	TGTGCCAGCAGCTTCCCCCCGCGAACCTACGAGCAGTACTTC	CASSFPPRTYEQYF
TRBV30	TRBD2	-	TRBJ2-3	TGTGCCTGGAGTAGAGCGGGAGCGGTTACAGATACGCAGTATTTT	CAWSRAGAVTDTQYF
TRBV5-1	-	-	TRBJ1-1	TGCGCCAGCAGCTTGGCAGGGAACACTGAAGCTTTCTTT	CASSLAGNTEAFF
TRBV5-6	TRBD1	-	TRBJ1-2	TGTGCCAGCAGCTTATTGACAGGGGATGGCTACACCTTC	CASSLLTGDGYTF
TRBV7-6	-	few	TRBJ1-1	TGTGCCAGCAGCTCCCGAGGGTTAGCTTTCTTT	CASSSRGLAFF
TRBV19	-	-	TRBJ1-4	TGTGCCAGTGGCCGGTTGGGAGGAACTAATGAAAAACTGTTTTTT	CASGRLGGTNEKLFF
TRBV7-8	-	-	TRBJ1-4	TGTGCCAGCAGCGACCCGGCCGGGGAAAAACTGTTTTTT	CASSDPAGEKLFF
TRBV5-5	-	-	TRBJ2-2	TGTGCCAGCAAATGGGGGACGCGGGGAGGTGGAACCGGGGAGCTGTTTTTT	CASKWGTRGGGTGELFF
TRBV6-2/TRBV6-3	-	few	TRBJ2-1	TGTGCCAGCAGTTACTCGAACCTAGAGATCCCAGAGCAGTTCTTC	CASSYSNLEIPEQFF
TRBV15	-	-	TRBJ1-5	TGTGCCACCAGCAGAGACCCTGATCAGCCCCAGCATTTT	CATSRDPDQPQHF
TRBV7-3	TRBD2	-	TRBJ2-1	TGTGCCAGCAACCGGTTAGCGGGAGGTAACAATGAGCAGTTCTTC	CASNRLAGGNNEQFF
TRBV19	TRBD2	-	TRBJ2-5	TGTGCCACCCCCTGGGCTAGCGGGAGTCACCAAGAGACCCAGTACTTC	CATPWASGSHQETQYF
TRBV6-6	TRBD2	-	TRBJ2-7	TGTGCCAGCAGTTCTAGCGGACCCTACGAGCAGTACTTC	CASSSSGPYEQYF
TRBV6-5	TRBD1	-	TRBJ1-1	TGCGCCAGCAGTAAGAGACAGGGGGTTCGAAGGGCTTTCTTT	CASSKRQGVRRAFF
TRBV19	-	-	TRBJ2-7	TGTGCCAGTAGTCCTAGGGGCCGCTCCTACGAGCAGTACTTC	CASSPRGRSYEQYF
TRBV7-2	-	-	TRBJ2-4	TGTGCCAGCAGCTTAGAAGCCGGGGCGGGGGCCAAAAACATTCAGTACTTC	CASSLEAGAGAKNIQYF
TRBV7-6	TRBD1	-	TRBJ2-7	TGTGCCAGCAGCTTAGCGGAGGGACAGGGGTACGAGCAGTACTTC	CASSLAEGQGYEQYF
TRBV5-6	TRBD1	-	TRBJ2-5	TGTGCCAGCAGCCCGACAGGGAGAGAGACCCAGTACTTC	CASSPTGRETQYF
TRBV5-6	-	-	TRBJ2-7	TGTGCCAGCAGCTTCCCCTCGGGCTACGAGCAGTACTTC	CASSFPSGYEQYF
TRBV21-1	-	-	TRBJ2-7	TGTGCCAGCAGCAATCGGCGGGGGGGATGGGAGTACTTC	CASSNRRGGWEYF
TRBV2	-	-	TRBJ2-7	TGTGCCAGCAGTGTTCAGGAGGGGCGGTTGGGCGAGCAGTACTTC	CASSVQEGRLGEQYF